This entry concerns a single T cell receptor (beta chain). Antigen unknown. The assay was immunoSEQ multiplex PCR, and TCRdb's table has in-frame clones only and misses some. The sample carries some 23,000 clones, 82% recorded once. The data were obtained in a study of PD-L1 blockade in urothelial cancer. Looking at the study overall: Patients arrived having already received 0 to 3 prior chemotherapy regimens.

Trimming took off 2 bases at V and 0 bases at J, with 17 bases between the two ends. The CDR3 runs to 18 residues. The germline gives CDR1 SGHAT, CDR2 FQNNGV. Findings and limits, study-wide: Clonality of blood TCR below the median before treatment predicted better survival.

Time point reported: peripheral blood 6 weeks after treatment start. The diagnosis in patients was locally advanced or metastatic urothelial carcinoma. This material consisted of PBMCs, taken around atezolizumab (anti-PD-L1) treatment. The chain uses TRBV11-2 and TRBJ1-3, with D unclear. The TCR comes from a man aged 70-80 years with urothelial cancer. The CDR3 bases are TGTGCCAGCAGCTTATGGGCAGCCACGGCGGGCTCTGGAAACACCATATATTTT. Amino acid sequence: CASSLWAATAGSGNTIYF.